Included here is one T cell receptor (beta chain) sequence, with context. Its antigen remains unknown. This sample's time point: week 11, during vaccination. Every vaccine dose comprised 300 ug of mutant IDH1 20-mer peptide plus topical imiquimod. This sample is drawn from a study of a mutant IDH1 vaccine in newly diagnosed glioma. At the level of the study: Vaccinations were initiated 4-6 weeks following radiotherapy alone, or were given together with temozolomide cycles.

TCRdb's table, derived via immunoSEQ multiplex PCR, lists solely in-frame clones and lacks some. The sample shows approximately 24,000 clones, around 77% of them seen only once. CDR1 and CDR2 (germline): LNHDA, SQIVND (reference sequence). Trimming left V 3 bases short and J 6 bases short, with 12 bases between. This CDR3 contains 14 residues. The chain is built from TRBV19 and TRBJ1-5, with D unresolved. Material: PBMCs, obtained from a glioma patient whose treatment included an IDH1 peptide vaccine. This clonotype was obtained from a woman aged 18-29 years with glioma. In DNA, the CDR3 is TGTGCCAGTAGTATCTCGTGGGCGGGTCAGCCCCAGCATTTT. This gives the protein CASSISWAGQPQHF.